This T cell receptor (beta chain) was profiled in a study of CD8+CD57+ T cells in acquired aplastic anemia. The template for TCR beta VDJ and CDR3 sequence profiling was genomic DNA. TCRdb re-called the reads with MiXCR, one entry per CDR3 protein. The sample carries over 100,000 distinct CDR3 sequences, around 41% recorded once. The CDR3 loop spans 14 amino acids. Germline assignment: CDR1 LNHDA and CDR2 SQIVND (reference sequence). The V gene end was trimmed by 4 bases and the J gene end by 3 bases; junction bases not matched to a gene: 6. The material sequenced was sorted CD4+, CD8+, or CD8+CD57+ T cells (not recorded which) from PBMCs. The source is a human donor in good health, serving as a control. The chain employs TRBV19 and TRBJ2-7, with 7 bases matching TRBD1. The CDR3 loop reads CASSTRRDSYEQYF. The CDR3 DNA is TGTGCCAGTAGTACACGCCGGGACAGCTACGAGCAGTACTTC.